Below, one T cell receptor beta chain is given with its context. The germline gives CDR1 DFQATT, CDR2 SNEGSKA (reference sequence). The ends were cut back, 3 bases at V and 5 bases at J, with 4 bases in the middle. CDR3 length: 10 amino acids. This sample was included in a study of blood T cell repertoires in COVID-19. Background on the study: From the United States, Italy and Spain came samples of acute and convalescent COVID-19. T cells, B-cell-depleted T cells, or PBMCs provided the cDNA or gDNA that served as material.

In the authors' workflow: Reference gene primer amplification gave estimated nucleated cell counts. The assay was immunoSEQ multiplex PCR, and TCRdb's table has in-frame clones only and misses some. Clone size and the V and J calls come from that table; the DNA yielded D and trimming. The top ten hold roughly 6% of the sample, which has approximately 210,000 clones, roughly 84% seen once. J is TRBJ1-1 and V is TRBV20-1; D unresolved. Input material: peripheral blood. The sequence came from a woman aged 40 to 50 who had recovered from COVID-19. CDR3 nucleotides: TGCAGTGCTAGGTATACTGAAGCTTTCTTT. This encodes CSARYTEAFF.